The 9 T cell receptor beta chains in this list originate from one sample, sequenced in a study of cytomegalovirus exposure and HLA in healthy donors. PCR was performed using 60 Vbeta and 13 Jbeta primers. Libraries were prepared by immunoSEQ multiplex PCR; TCRdb keeps only in-frame clonotypes and omits some of them. The data contain approximately 100,000 clones, 71% of them singletons. Material: PBMCs. The receptors come from a female donor in good health and CMV-seronegative.

This clone was seen more than once but under ten times. This rearrangement joins TRBV7-3 to TRBJ2-3; D unresolved. The germline CDR1 and CDR2 sequences are SGHTA and FQGTGA. This CDR3 contains 13 residues. V was cut by 5 bases and J by 1 base, with 7 bases left in between. CDR3 nucleotides: TGTGCCAGCAGCCCCCCGGGCACAGATACGCAGTATTTT. As protein: CASSPPGTDTQYF.

This clone occurred a few times. This sequence joins TRBV6-1 and TRBJ1-1, with D possibly matching TRBD1 (5 bases). The CDR3 extends over 12 amino acids. The V and J ends lost 4 bases and 4 bases respectively, with 7 bases between them. Germline values: CDR1 MNHNS, CDR2 SASEGT. The CDR3 sequence is CASSGDSTEAFF. CDR3 sequence (DNA): TGTGCCAGCAGTGGAGACAGCACTGAAGCTTTCTTT.

The rearrangement uses TRBV28 and TRBJ2-7; no firm D call. CDR3 length equals 14 residues. Germline values: CDR1 MDHEN, CDR2 SYDVKM. Trimming pared 5 bases from V and 2 bases from J, leaving 13 bases between. CDR3 sequence: CASSQGGFTYEQYF. The CDR3 coding sequence is TGTGCCAGCAGTCAAGGCGGTTTTACCTACGAGCAGTACTTC.

The V and J genes are TRBV2 and TRBJ2-2; D may be TRBD1 (6 bases). Germline assignment: CDR1 SNHLY and CDR2 FYNNEI. The CDR3 runs 15 residues. The V and J ends lost 6 bases and 3 bases respectively, with 14 bases between them. For the CDR3, the DNA is TGTGCCAGCAGGGGAGAAAGGGGGTACACCGGGGAGCTGTTTTTT. Amino acid sequence: CASRGERGYTGELFF.

The V and J genes are TRBV29-1 and TRBJ2-7, with 9 bases that match TRBD1. Germline trimming cut 6 bases from V and 5 bases from J; bases unmatched to any gene: 5. Germline values: CDR1 SQVTM, CDR2 ANQGSEA. The length of the CDR3 is 12 residues. CDR3 residues: CSVARTGDEQYF. CDR3 DNA: TGCAGCGTGGCCCGGACAGGGGACGAGCAGTACTTC.

This rearrangement joins TRBV28 to TRBJ2-2; tentative D call: TRBD2 (5 bases). Germline V gene sequence: CDR1 MDHEN, CDR2 SYDVKM. Trimming removed 2 bases at V and 2 bases at J, with 15 bases between. The CDR3 spans 17 residues. CDR3 sequence reads: CASSLTTSRVNTGELFF. The CDR3 DNA reads TGTGCCAGCAGTTTAACCACTAGTCGCGTAAACACCGGGGAGCTGTTTTTT. Complete variable domain (other parts from reference TRBV28 and TRBJ2-2): DVKVTQSSRYLVKRTGEKVFLECVQDMDHENMFWYRQDPGLGLRLIYFSYDVKMKEKGDIPEGYSVSREKKERFSLILESASTNQTSMYLCASSLTTSRVNTGELFFGEGSRLTVL.

The gene calls are TRBV29-1 and TRBJ2-7; 8 positions match TRBD2. Unmatched junction bases numbered 12, after V lost 4 bases and J lost 7 bases. The germline CDR1 and CDR2 sequences are SQVTM and ANQGSEA. The CDR3 has 14 residues. CDR3 coding DNA: TGCAGCGTTGTTCTGGTAGCGGGACCGGGAGAGCAGTACTTC. Amino acid sequence: CSVVLVAGPGEQYF.

This clone was observed many times. One junction end disagrees with the germline gene, perhaps due to a read error. The chain recombines TRBV7-7 with TRBJ2-7, with D tentatively TRBD2 (5 bases). Germline V gene sequence: CDR1 SSHAT, CDR2 FNYEAQ (reference sequence). The CDR3 has 13 residues. CDR3 nucleotides: TGTGCTAGCAGCTTAGATAGCGTGGGGGAGCAGTACTTC. The encoded protein is CASSLDSVGEQYF.

Comments on this clone: Other DNA sequences from this sample encode an identical CDR3 as well. The chain recombines TRBV2 with TRBJ1-5; D remains unclear. V was shortened by 2 bases and J by 0 bases, with 8 bases between the two germline ends. This CDR3 contains 15 residues. The germline CDR1 and CDR2 sequences are SNHLY and FYNNEI. The CDR3: CASSEWRGSNQPQHF. CDR3 bases: TGTGCCAGCAGTGAATGGCGGGGTAGCAATCAGCCCCAGCATTTT. Supplemented by reference TRBV2 and TRBJ1-5, the full variable domain reads EPEVTQTPSHQVTQMGQEVILRCVPISNHLYFYWYRQILGQKVEFLVSFYNNEISEKSEIFDDQFSVERPDGSNFTLKIRSTKLEDSAMYFCASSEWRGSNQPQHFGDGTRLSIL.